This TCR beta chain was recovered during a study of identical twins. Template switching (which added a universal primer site) was used, and cDNA carried unique molecular identifiers. TCRdb passed the 5' RACE reads through MiXCR, listing each CDR3 protein once. Of about 330,000 distinct CDR3 sequences listed, about 12% were seen once; the top ten hold approximately 7.6%. V lost 5 bases, J lost 3 bases, and 8 bases lay in between. The CDR3 sequence is 12 residues long. Germline values: CDR1 MNHEY, CDR2 SVGEGT. The sample was also reused in another study, on yellow fever vaccine responses in identical twins.

This rearrangement joins TRBV6-2 or TRBV6-3 to TRBJ2-7; TRBD1 is a possible D gene (5 bases). Sequenced sample: CD8+ T cells sorted from blood. This TCR was recovered from a woman under 30 in good health. The CDR3 loop reads CASSRDSYEQYV. In DNA form, the CDR3 reads TGTGCCAGCAGTCGAGACAGCTACGAGCAGTACGTC.